The 11 T cell receptor beta chains in this list originate from one sample, sequenced in a study of identifying expanded T cells in peripheral blood (dated by TCRdb to about 2019). Library generation was performed with the immunoSEQ multiplex PCR assay. TCRdb re-hosts the immuneACCESS table, in-frame sequences only. Its copies lack some clones; in the studies checked, an unresolved V gene accounts for under half of them, and the cause for the rest is not known. Counted in this sample were roughly 84,000 clones; around 90% of them appeared once. The ten most abundant clones make up around 7% of the sample. The sequencing sample was made of blood. The receptors here all came from a person aged 18-70 years in good health.

The V call is TRBV30, the J call TRBJ1-2, with D perhaps TRBD1 (6 bases). The CDR3 runs to 16 residues. The V end was cut by 2 bases, the J end by 1 base, with 17 bases between. Germline CDR1 reads GTSNPN; CDR2 reads SVGIG (reference sequence). CDR3 nucleotides: TGTGCCTGGAGTCTGAACCTCAGGACAGTTAACTATGGCTACACCTTC. Encoded protein: CAWSLNLRTVNYGYTF.

The chain uses TRBV11-2 and TRBJ1-4, with no clear D. Germline V gene sequence: CDR1 SGHAT, CDR2 FQNNGV. V was cut by 1 base and J by 8 bases, with 5 bases left in between. This CDR3 spans 12 amino acids. The CDR3 nucleotides read TGTGCCAGCAGCTTAGTTTCCGAAAAACTGTTTTTT. Residues: CASSLVSEKLFF. The whole variable domain, filled in from reference TRBV11-2 and TRBJ1-4, reads EAGVAQSPRYKIIEKRQSVAFWCNPISGHATLYWYQQILGQGPKLLIQFQNNGVVDDSQLPKDRFSAERLKGVDSTLKIQPAKLEDSAVYLCASSLVSEKLFFGSGTQLSVL.

This chain links TRBV25-1 with TRBJ2-5; 9 bases fit TRBD1. The CDR3 covers 15 residues. V was clipped by 6 bases and J by 0 bases; unmatched bases: 5. CDR1 MGHDK and CDR2 SYGVNS come from the germline V gene. CDR3 residues: CASSTGQGYQETQYF. The CDR3 coding sequence is TGTGCCAGCAGCACAGGACAGGGGTACCAAGAGACCCAGTACTTC.

The chain couples TRBV5-1 to TRBJ2-6; maybe TRBD1 (5 bases). The germline V and J ends were trimmed by 2 bases and 4 bases, with 19 bases remaining between them. This CDR3 has 18 residues. Per the germline V gene, CDR1 is SGHRS and CDR2 is YFSETQ. DNA of the CDR3: TGCGCCAGCAGCTTTGGGAAGGGGCCAGACATGGGGGCCAACGTCCTGACTTTC. Encoded protein: CASSFGKGPDMGANVLTF.

The rearrangement joins TRBV21-1 to TRBJ1-2. TRBV21-1 is marked as a pseudogene. The CDR3 runs to 16 residues. The CDR3: CASSKGSWDENYGYTF. CDR3 bases: TGTGCCAGCAGCAAAGGGTCATGGGACGAGAACTATGGCTACACCTTC.

The chain has TRBV2 and TRBJ2-7, with D perhaps matching TRBD1 (6 bases). The V gene's germline CDR1 is SNHLY and CDR2 FYNNEI. This CDR3 region has 13 residues. Trimming shortened V by 7 bases and J by 2 bases, and 12 bases separated the two germline ends. The CDR3 coding sequence is TGTGCCAGCACCCCCCAGGGGACCTACGAGCAGTACTTC. It yields the protein CASTPQGTYEQYF.

The chain uses TRBV30 and TRBJ1-1; D is undetermined. V gave up 4 bases and J gave up 1 base, with 10 bases separating them. Germline lookup yields CDR1 GTSNPN and CDR2 SVGIG (reference sequence). The CDR3 loop spans 13 amino acids. CDR3 protein: CAWNSGTNTEAFF. In DNA, the CDR3 is TGTGCCTGGAATTCAGGAACGAACACTGAAGCTTTCTTT.

This rearrangement joins TRBV6-6 to TRBJ1-6; no definite D call. V was trimmed by 5 bases and J by 7 bases, leaving 18 bases between them. The CDR3 loop spans 16 amino acids. Germline values: CDR1 MNHNY, CDR2 SVGAGI (reference sequence). The CDR3 DNA follows: TGTGCCAGCAGTCCCCACAGTGTCATGGTGAATTCACCCCTCCACTTT. Its translation: CASSPHSVMVNSPLHF.

This chain connects TRBV13 to TRBJ1-3; no definite D call. The CDR3 consists of 16 residues. The germline gives CDR1 PRHDT, CDR2 FYEKMQ (reference sequence). V was cut by 7 bases and J by 2 bases, with 18 bases left in between. CDR3 bases: TGTGCCAGCACGATAAGCAGAGGCCGGACTGGAAACACCATATATTTT. It translates to CASTISRGRTGNTIYF.

The chain is built from TRBV29-1 and TRBJ2-7, with a weak D call TRBD1 (6 bases). Germline values: CDR1 SQVTM, CDR2 ANQGSEA. CDR3 size: 13 residues. Trimming left V 7 bases short and J 4 bases short, with 17 bases between. The CDR3 here is CSAVGGRSYEQYF. Here the CDR3 DNA reads TGCAGCGCCGTTGGGGGCAGGAGTTACGAGCAGTACTTC.

This sequence joins TRBV5-1 and TRBJ2-3; D remains unclear. Per germline, CDR1 SGHRS and CDR2 YFSETQ. This CDR3 spans 18 amino acids. V was shortened by 1 base and J by 2 bases, with 20 bases between the two germline ends. The CDR3 spells CASSLKGFRGSPTDTQYF. CDR3 sequence (DNA): TGCGCCAGCAGCTTGAAGGGCTTTCGAGGTTCCCCCACAGATACGCAGTATTTT. The entire variable domain, with the rest obtained from reference TRBV5-1 and TRBJ2-3, is as follows: KAGVTQTPRYLIKTRGQQVTLSCSPISGHRSVSWYQQTPGQGLQFLFEYFSETQRNKGNFPGRFSGRQFSNSRSEMNVSTLELGDSALYLCASSLKGFRGSPTDTQYFGPGTRLTVL.